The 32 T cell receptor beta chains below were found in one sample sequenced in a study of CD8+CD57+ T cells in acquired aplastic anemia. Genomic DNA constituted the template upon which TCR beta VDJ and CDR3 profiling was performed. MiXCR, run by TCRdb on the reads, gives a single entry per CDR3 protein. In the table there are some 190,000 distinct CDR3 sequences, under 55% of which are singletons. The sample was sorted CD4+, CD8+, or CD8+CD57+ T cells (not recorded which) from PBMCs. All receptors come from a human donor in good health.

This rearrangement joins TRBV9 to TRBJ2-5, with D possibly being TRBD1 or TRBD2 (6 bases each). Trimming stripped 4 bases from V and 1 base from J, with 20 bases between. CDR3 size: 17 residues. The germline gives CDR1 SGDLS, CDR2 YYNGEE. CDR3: CASSPNAGGPPQETQYF. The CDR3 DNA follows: TGTGCCAGCAGCCCCAACGCTGGGGGGCCGCCCCAAGAGACCCAGTACTTC.

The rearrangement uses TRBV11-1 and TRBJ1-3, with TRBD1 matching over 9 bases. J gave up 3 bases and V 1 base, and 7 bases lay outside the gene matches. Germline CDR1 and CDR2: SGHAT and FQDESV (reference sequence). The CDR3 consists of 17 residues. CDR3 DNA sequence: TGTGCCAGCAGCTTAGTTTGGGTGGACAGGGGTGGAAACACCATATATTTT. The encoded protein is CASSLVWVDRGGNTIYF.

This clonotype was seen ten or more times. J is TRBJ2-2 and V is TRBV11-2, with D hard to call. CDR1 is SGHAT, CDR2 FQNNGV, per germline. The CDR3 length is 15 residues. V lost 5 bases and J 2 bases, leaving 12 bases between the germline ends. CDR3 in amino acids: CASSRWTDNTGELFF. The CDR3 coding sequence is TGTGCCAGCAGCCGATGGACGGATAACACCGGGGAGCTGTTTTTT.

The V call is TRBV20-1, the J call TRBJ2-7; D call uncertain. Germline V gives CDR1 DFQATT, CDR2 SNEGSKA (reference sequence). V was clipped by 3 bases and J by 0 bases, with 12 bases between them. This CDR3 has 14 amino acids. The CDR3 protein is CSARPASPSYEQYF. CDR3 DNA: TGCAGTGCTAGGCCCGCTTCTCCCTCCTACGAGCAGTACTTC.

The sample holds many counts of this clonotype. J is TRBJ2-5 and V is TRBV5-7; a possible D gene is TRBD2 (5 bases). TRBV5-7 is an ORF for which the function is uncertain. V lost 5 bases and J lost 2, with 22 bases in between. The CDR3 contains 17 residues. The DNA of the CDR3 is TGTGCCAGCAGGAAGGGAGTCATCGAACGGAGGCAAGAGACCCAGTACTTC. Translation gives CASRKGVIERRQETQYF.

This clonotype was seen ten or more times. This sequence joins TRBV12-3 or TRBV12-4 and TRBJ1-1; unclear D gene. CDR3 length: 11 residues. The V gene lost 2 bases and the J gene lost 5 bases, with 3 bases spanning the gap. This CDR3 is CASSLKTEAFF. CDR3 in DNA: TGTGCCAGCAGTTTAAAGACTGAAGCTTTCTTT.

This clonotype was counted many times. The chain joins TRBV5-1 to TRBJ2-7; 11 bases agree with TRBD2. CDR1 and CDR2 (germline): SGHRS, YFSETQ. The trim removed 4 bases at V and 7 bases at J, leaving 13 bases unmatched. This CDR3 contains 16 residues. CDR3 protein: CASSPRVAGGPSEQYF. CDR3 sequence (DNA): TGCGCCAGCAGCCCGAGGGTAGCGGGAGGGCCGAGTGAGCAGTACTTC.

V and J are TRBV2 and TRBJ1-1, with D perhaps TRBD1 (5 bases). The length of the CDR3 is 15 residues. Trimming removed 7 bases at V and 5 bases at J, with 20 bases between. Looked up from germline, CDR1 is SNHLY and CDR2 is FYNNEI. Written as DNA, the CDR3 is TGTGCCAGCAAGGGGCGAGGGCAGGGCAAAACTGAAGCTTTCTTT. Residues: CASKGRGQGKTEAFF.

The CDR3 DNA sequence: TGTGCCAGTAGTCTGAGACAGGGAGGCAGCCAGCCCCAGCATTTT. Protein sequence: CASSLRQGGSQPQHF. The rearrangement uses TRBV19 and TRBJ1-5, with 7 bases that match TRBD1. The length of the CDR3 is 15 residues. With V trimmed by 5 bases and J by 7 bases, 11 bases remained unmatched. From germline, CDR1 is LNHDA and CDR2 SQIVND (reference sequence).

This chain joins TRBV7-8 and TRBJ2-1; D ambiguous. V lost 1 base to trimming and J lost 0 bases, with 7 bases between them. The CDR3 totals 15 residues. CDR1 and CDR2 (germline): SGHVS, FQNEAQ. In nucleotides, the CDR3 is TGTGCCAGCAGCTTAGGGTCCTTCTCCTACAATGAGCAGTTCTTC. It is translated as CASSLGSFSYNEQFF.

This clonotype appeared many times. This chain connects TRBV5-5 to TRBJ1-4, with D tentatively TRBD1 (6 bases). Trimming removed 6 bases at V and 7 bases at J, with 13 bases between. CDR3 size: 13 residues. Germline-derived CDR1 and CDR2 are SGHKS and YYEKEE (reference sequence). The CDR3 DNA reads TGTGCCAGCACCAACAGGGTGGGTGAAAAACTGTTTTTT. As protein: CASTNRVGEKLFF.

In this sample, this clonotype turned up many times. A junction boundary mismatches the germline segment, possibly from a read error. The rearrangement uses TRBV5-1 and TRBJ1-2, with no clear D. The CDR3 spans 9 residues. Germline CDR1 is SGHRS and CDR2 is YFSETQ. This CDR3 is CASSYDYTF. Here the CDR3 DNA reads TGCGCCAGCAGCTATGACTACACCTTC.

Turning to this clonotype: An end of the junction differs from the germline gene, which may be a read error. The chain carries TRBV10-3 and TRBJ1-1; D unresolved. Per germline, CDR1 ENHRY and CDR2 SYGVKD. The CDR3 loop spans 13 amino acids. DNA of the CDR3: TGTGCCGTCACGTCAGAGGTGAACACTGAAGCTCTCTTT. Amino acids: CAVTSEVNTEALF.

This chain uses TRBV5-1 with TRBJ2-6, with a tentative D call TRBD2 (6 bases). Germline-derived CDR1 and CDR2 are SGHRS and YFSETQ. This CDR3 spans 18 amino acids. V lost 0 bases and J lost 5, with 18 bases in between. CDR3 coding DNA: TGCGCCAGCAGCTTGGCCGGACTACAGACCCTCTGGGCCAACGTCCTGACTTTC. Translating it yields CASSLAGLQTLWANVLTF.

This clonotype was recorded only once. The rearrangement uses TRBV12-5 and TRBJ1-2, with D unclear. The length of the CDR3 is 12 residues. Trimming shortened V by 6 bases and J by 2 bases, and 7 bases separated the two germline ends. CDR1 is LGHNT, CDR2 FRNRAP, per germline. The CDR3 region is CASGLSNYGYTF. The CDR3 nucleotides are TGTGCTAGTGGGTTGTCAAACTATGGCTACACCTTC. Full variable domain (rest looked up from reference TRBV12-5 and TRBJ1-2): DARVTQTPRHKVTEMGQEVTMRCQPILGHNTVFWYRQTMMQGLELLAYFRNRAPLDDSGMPKDRFSAEMPDATLATLKIQPSEPRDSAVYFCASGLSNYGYTFGSGTRLTVV.

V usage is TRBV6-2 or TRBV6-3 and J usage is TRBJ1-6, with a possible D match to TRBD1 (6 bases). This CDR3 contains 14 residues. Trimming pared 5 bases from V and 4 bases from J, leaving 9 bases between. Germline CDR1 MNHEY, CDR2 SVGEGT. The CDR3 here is CASSKRGYNSPLHF. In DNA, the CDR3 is TGTGCCAGCAGTAAGAGGGGGTATAATTCACCCCTCCACTTT.

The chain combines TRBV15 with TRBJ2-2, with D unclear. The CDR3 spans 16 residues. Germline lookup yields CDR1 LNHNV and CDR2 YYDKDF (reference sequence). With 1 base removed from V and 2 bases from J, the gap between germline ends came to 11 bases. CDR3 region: CATSRGLGPNTGELFF. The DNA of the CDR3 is TGTGCCACCAGCAGAGGTCTCGGCCCAAACACCGGGGAGCTGTTTTTT.

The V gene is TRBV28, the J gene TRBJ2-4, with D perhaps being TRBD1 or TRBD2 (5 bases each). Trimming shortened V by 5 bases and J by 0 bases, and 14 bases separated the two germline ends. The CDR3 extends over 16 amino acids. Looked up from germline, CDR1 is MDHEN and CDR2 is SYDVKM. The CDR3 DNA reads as TGTGCCAGCAGTCCGTGGGACGGCGTAGCCAAAAACATTCAGTACTTC. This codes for CASSPWDGVAKNIQYF.

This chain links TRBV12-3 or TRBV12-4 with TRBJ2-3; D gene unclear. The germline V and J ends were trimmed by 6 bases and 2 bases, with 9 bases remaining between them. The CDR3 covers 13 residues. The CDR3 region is CASSWRSTDTQYF. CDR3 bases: TGTGCCAGCAGCTGGAGATCCACAGATACGCAGTATTTT.

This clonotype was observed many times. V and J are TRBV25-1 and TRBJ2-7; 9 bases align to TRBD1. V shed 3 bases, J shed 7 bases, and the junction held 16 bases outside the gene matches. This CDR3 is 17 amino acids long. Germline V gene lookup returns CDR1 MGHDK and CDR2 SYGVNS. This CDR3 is CASSESPTGGFSGEQYF. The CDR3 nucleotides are TGTGCCAGCAGTGAGTCCCCCACAGGGGGCTTCTCAGGGGAGCAGTACTTC.

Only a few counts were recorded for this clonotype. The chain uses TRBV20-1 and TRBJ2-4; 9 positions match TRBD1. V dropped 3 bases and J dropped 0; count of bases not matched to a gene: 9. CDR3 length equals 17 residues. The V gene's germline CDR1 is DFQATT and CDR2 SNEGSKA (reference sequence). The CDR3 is CSASPKQGAAAKNIQYF. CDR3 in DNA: TGCAGTGCTAGCCCGAAACAGGGGGCCGCAGCCAAAAACATTCAGTACTTC.

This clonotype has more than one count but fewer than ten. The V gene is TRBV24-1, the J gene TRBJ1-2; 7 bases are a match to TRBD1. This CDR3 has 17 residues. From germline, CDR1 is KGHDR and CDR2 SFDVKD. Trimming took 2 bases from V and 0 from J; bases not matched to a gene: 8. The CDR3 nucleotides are TGTGCCACCAGTGATTCCGGACAGGAGCTGTCTAACTATGGCTACACCTTC. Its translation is CATSDSGQELSNYGYTF.

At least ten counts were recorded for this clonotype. CDR3 bases: TGTGCCAGTAGTATAAGGAGTAGCAATCAGCCCCAGCATTTT. It specifies CASSIRSSNQPQHF. This chain uses TRBV19 with TRBJ1-5, with no clear D. The length of the CDR3 is 14 residues. Germline lookup yields CDR1 LNHDA and CDR2 SQIVND (reference sequence). V was shortened by 2 bases and J by 0 bases, with 5 bases between the two germline ends.

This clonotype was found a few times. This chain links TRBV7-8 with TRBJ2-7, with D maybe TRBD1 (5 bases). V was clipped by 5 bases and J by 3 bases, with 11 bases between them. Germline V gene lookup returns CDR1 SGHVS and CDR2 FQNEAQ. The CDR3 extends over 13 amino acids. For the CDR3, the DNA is TGTGCCAGCAGCCTTGGACACCTCTACGAGCAGTACTTC. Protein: CASSLGHLYEQYF.

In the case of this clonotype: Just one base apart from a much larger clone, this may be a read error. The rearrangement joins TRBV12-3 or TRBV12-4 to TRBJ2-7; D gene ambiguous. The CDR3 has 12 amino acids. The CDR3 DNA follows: TGTACCAGCAGTTTACGCGGCTACGAGCAGTACTTC. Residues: CTSSLRGYEQYF.

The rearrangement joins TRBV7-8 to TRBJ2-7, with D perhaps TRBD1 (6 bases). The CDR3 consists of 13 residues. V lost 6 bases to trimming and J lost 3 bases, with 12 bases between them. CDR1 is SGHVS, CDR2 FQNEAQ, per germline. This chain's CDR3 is CASSWGRYYEQYF. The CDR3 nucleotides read TGTGCCAGCAGTTGGGGGCGGTACTACGAGCAGTACTTC.

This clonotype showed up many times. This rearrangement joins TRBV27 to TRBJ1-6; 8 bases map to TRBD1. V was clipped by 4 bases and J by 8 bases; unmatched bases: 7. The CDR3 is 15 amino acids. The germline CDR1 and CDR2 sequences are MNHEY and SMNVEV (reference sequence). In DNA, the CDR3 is TGTGCCAGCAGTTCGGACAGGGCAGTTGATTCACCCCTCCACTTT. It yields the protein CASSSDRAVDSPLHF.

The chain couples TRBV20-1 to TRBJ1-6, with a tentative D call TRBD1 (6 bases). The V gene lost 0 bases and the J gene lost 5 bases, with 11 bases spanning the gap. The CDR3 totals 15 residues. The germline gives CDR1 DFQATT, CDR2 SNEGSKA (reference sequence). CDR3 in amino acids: CSARDSDRNNSPLHF. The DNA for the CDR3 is TGCAGTGCTAGAGATTCGGACAGAAATAATTCACCCCTCCACTTT.

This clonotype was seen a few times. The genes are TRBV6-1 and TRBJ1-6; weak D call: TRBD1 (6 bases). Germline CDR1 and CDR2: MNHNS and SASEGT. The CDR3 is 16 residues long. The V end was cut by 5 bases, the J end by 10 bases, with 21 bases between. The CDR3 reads CASSKRDTHRLSPLHF. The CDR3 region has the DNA TGTGCCAGCAGTAAGCGGGACACCCACCGACTGTCACCCCTCCACTTT.

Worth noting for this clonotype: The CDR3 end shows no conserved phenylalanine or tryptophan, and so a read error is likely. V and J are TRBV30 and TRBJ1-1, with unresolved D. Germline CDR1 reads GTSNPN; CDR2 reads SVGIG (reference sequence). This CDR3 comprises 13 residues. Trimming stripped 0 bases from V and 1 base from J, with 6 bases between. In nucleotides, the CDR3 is TGTGCCTGGAGTGTACGGCGGAACACTGAAGCTTTCCTT. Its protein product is CAWSVRRNTEAFL.

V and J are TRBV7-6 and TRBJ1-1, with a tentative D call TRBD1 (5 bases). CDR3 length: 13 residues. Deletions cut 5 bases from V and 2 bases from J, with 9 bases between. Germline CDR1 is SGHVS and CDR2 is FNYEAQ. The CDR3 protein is CASSLGENTEAFF. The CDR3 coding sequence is TGTGCCAGCAGCCTAGGGGAAAACACTGAAGCTTTCTTT.

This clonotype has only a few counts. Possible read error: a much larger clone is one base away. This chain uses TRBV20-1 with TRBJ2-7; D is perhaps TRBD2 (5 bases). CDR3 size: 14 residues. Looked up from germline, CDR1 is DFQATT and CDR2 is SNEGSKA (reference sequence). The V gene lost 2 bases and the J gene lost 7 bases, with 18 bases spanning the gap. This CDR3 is CSARWPIGSGEQYF. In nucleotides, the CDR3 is TGCAGTGCTAGATGGCCTATCGGCTCGGGGGAGCAGTACTTC.